Listed below are T cell receptor beta chains from one sample, sequenced in a study of blood T cell repertoires in COVID-19. TCRdb keeps only in-frame clones here, not all; method: immunoSEQ multiplex PCR. The sample has 150,000 to 200,000 clones, approximately 90% seen once; the top ten hold 2% to 2.5%. Input material: peripheral blood. The receptors here all came from a man aged 50 to 59 who had recovered from COVID-19. Both conserved end residues are part of each CDR3. D genes are given only for firm matches. Size is omitted from some rows. Given values are once, few, many or a class for expanded clones.

CDR3nt | CDR3aa | d_gene | j_gene | abundance | v_gene
TGTGCCAGCAGTTATTTCCGGGAGGCAAACTATGGCTACACCTTC | CASSYFREANYGYTF | - | TRBJ1-2 | - | TRBV6-5
TGTGCCAGTAGTGTTGACGGGAGCTCTGGAAACACCATATATTTT | CASSVDGSSGNTIYF | - | TRBJ1-3 | - | TRBV19
TGCGCCAGCAGCCGAGGGGGACAGGGGAACAATGAGCAGTTCTTC | CASSRGGQGNNEQFF | TRBD1 | TRBJ2-1 | once | TRBV4-3
TGTGCCAGCAGGGGACAGGGGGCGCCTGGAAACACCATATATTTT | CASRGQGAPGNTIYF | TRBD1 | TRBJ1-3 | - | TRBV7-2
TGTGCCAGCAGCCAGGGGGGCTCCCTGGGCTACACCTTC | CASSQGGSLGYTF | TRBD1 | TRBJ1-2 | - | TRBV11-2
TGTGCCAGCAGCCGAGGGACAGTTTACGAGCAGTACTTC | CASSRGTVYEQYF | TRBD1 | TRBJ2-7 | - | TRBV5-6
TGCAGCGTTCCACAGGGGCCTACGGGCACAGATACGCAGTATTTT | CSVPQGPTGTDTQYF | TRBD1 | TRBJ2-3 | - | TRBV29-1
TGCGCCAGCAGCCGCTCCGGGACTAGCACAGATACGCAGTATTTT | CASSRSGTSTDTQYF | - | TRBJ2-3 | - | TRBV4-3
TGTGCCAGTAACCCAGGCTTCACAGATACGCAGTATTTT | CASNPGFTDTQYF | - | TRBJ2-3 | - | TRBV19
TGTGCCAGCAGCGTAGGAGGACTAGCGGTTGAGGTGTACAATGAGCAGTTCTTC | CASSVGGLAVEVYNEQFF | TRBD2 | TRBJ2-1 | once | TRBV9
TGCAGCGTTAAGACCGGGGGGAATGAAAAACTGTTTTTT | CSVKTGGNEKLFF | - | TRBJ1-4 | - | TRBV29-1
TGTGCCAGCAGCTTAGCGGACAGGCCCTACGAGCAGTACTTC | CASSLADRPYEQYF | TRBD1 | TRBJ2-7 | - | TRBV7-2
TGTGCCTGGACCCTTCTTAACTATGGCTACACCTTC | CAWTLLNYGYTF | - | TRBJ1-2 | - | TRBV30
TGTGCCAGCAGGAGGACGGTTAATATCAATCAGCCCCAGCATTTT | CASRRTVNINQPQHF | - | TRBJ1-5 | - | TRBV19
TGTGCCAGCAGTTTCCAGTCCGGAGGTGGGGGCGCCTTATATGGCTACACCTTC | CASSFQSGGGGALYGYTF | - | TRBJ1-2 | - | TRBV28
TGTGCCAGCAGCTTACCTCACGGGGAGTTGAACACTGAAGCTTTCTTT | CASSLPHGELNTEAFF | - | TRBJ1-1 | once | TRBV7-2
TGCAGCGTTGATGCGACAGGCATCTACAATGAGCAGTTCTTC | CSVDATGIYNEQFF | - | TRBJ2-1 | - | TRBV29-1
TGCAGCGTTGAAGTTACAGGGGCGAGAGGGGAGCTGTTTTTT | CSVEVTGARGELFF | TRBD1 | TRBJ2-2 | - | TRBV29-1
TGTGCCAGCAGTCGAGACAGGGGGCTGTTAGGAAAACTGTTTTTT | CASSRDRGLLGKLFF | TRBD1 | TRBJ1-4 | - | TRBV6-5
TGTGCCAGCAGCCCCGGACTAGCGGGAGGTGACGAGCAGTACTTC | CASSPGLAGGDEQYF | TRBD2 | TRBJ2-7 | once | TRBV6-2/TRBV6-3
TGTGCCAGCAGGCCATACAGGGGTCAAGGCTACGAGCAGTACTTC | CASRPYRGQGYEQYF | TRBD1 | TRBJ2-7 | - | TRBV28
TGCGCCAGCAGCTTGGATGACAGGGCTGTCTATGGCTACACCTTC | CASSLDDRAVYGYTF | TRBD1 | TRBJ1-2 | - | TRBV5-1
TGCAGCGTACAGAGACAGGGTCAAGACACCTTC | CSVQRQGQDTF | TRBD1 | TRBJ1-2 | - | TRBV29-1